Listed below are T cell receptor beta chains from one sample, sequenced in a study of T cell changes during pregnancy in multiple sclerosis. Method: immunoSEQ multiplex PCR; TCRdb's copy keeps in-frame clones and lacks some. The repertoire holds nearly 110,000 clones, with around 90% as singletons. Specimen: peripheral blood, collected before pregnancy. The receptors were sampled from a female donor with multiple sclerosis, enrolled in a pregnancy study. The CDR3 runs from the conserved cysteine through the conserved F or W. D genes are given only for firm matches. Clone size appears in some rows only: once, few, many, or a class for an expanded clone.

abundance	v_gene	j_gene	d_gene	CDR3aa	CDR3nt
.	TRBV4-2	TRBJ2-1	TRBD2	CASSQDLAGGINEQFF	TGTGCCAGCAGCCAAGACCTAGCGGGAGGAATCAATGAGCAGTTCTTC
.	TRBV28	TRBJ2-7	TRBD1	CASSLRQGNSYEQYF	TGTGCCAGCAGTTTGCGACAGGGAAACTCCTACGAGCAGTACTTC
.	TRBV4-3	TRBJ2-7	TRBD1	CASSQDRGNYEQYF	TGCGCCAGCAGCCAAGACAGGGGGAACTACGAGCAGTACTTC
.	TRBV29-1	TRBJ1-1	.	CSVEQGKAFF	TGCAGCGTTGAACAGGGAAAAGCTTTCTTT
.	TRBV27	TRBJ2-7	TRBD1	CASSQRQGQVEQYF	TGTGCCAGCAGTCAGAGACAGGGCCAGGTCGAGCAGTACTTC
.	TRBV5-1	TRBJ1-2	TRBD1	CASSLAPTGEGYGYTF	TGCGCCAGCAGCTTGGCTCCGACAGGGGAAGGCTATGGCTACACCTTC
.	TRBV19	TRBJ1-5	.	CASKGYQSNQPQHF	TGTGCCAGTAAGGGGTATCAGAGCAATCAGCCCCAGCATTTT
once	TRBV27	TRBJ2-2	TRBD2	CASSHQSLAGGGTGELFF	TGTGCCAGCAGTCACCAGTCACTAGCGGGAGGAGGCACCGGGGAGCTGTTTTTT
.	TRBV6-1	TRBJ2-3	TRBD2	CASSALAGARDTQYF	TGTGCCAGCAGTGCCCTAGCGGGAGCTAGAGATACGCAGTATTTT
.	TRBV7-8	TRBJ2-5	.	CASSLRSSLETQYF	TGTGCCAGCAGCTTAAGGTCTAGTTTAGAGACCCAGTACTTC
.	TRBV19	TRBJ2-1	TRBD2	CASRLAGGMIF	TGTGCCAGCCGACTAGCGGGAGGGATGATCTTC
.	TRBV19	TRBJ2-1	.	CASSIVRGGEQFF	TGTGCCAGTAGTATCGTGCGGGGAGGTGAGCAGTTCTTC
.	TRBV2	TRBJ2-2	.	CASSVGYGGELFF	TGTGCCAGCAGTGTCGGTTACGGGGGGGAGCTGTTTTTT
.	TRBV14	TRBJ2-7	TRBD2	CASSHSGGLSYEQYF	TGTGCCAGCAGCCACTCGGGGGGGCTCTCCTACGAGCAGTACTTC
.	TRBV6-5	TRBJ1-1	.	CASSFRRGVNTEAFF	TGTGCCAGCAGTTTTCGCCGGGGGGTGAACACTGAAGCTTTCTTT
.	TRBV18	TRBJ1-5	TRBD1	CASSPGTGGPQPQHF	TGTGCCAGCTCACCGGGGACAGGGGGGCCTCAGCCCCAGCATTTT
.	TRBV2	TRBJ1-2	TRBD1	CASRGQLNYGYTF	TGTGCCAGCAGGGGACAGCTCAACTATGGCTACACCTTC
.	TRBV7-9	TRBJ2-5	.	CASSSARLDQETQYF	TGTGCCAGCAGCTCTGCCCGACTTGATCAAGAGACCCAGTACTTC
.	TRBV7-2	TRBJ1-2	TRBD1	CASSLGPKEGARGYTF	TGTGCCAGCAGCTTAGGGCCAAAGGAGGGGGCTCGCGGCTACACCTTC
.	TRBV29-1	TRBJ2-3	TRBD1	CSVEGARQGFGDTQYF	TGCAGCGTTGAAGGCGCCCGACAGGGATTCGGAGATACGCAGTATTTT
.	TRBV2	TRBJ2-1	TRBD2	CASTGTSGRNEQFF	TGTGCCAGCACCGGGACTAGCGGGAGAAATGAGCAGTTCTTC
.	TRBV6-1	TRBJ2-7	TRBD2	CASTGLAYEQYF	TGTGCCAGCACCGGACTAGCGTACGAGCAGTACTTC
.	TRBV5-1	TRBJ1-6	.	CASSFGGNPSYNSPLHF	TGCGCCAGCAGCTTTGGAGGGAACCCCTCCTATAATTCACCCCTCCACTTT
.	TRBV2	TRBJ2-2	.	CASRPTANTGELFF	TGTGCCAGCAGACCCACAGCGAACACCGGGGAGCTGTTTTTT
.	TRBV10-3	TRBJ2-1	TRBD1	CAIRQGSGNEQFF	TGTGCCATCAGACAGGGGAGTGGTAATGAGCAGTTCTTC
.	TRBV6-1	TRBJ1-2	.	CASSGWDFHGYTF	TGTGCCAGCAGTGGGTGGGACTTTCATGGCTACACCTTC
.	TRBV5-4	TRBJ2-7	.	CASSLAVGVGYEQYF	TGTGCCAGCAGCTTGGCTGTGGGAGTGGGCTACGAGCAGTACTTC